This T cell receptor (beta chain) was found in a study of blood T cell repertoires in COVID-19. Turning to the study itself: Acute-phase and convalescent COVID-19 samples originated in the United States, Italy and Spain. Sources were T cells, B-cell-depleted T cells, or PBMCs; the material itself was cDNA or gDNA.

V was clipped by 4 bases and J by 6 bases, with 17 bases between them. CDR3 length: 15 amino acids. From germline, CDR1 is SGHDT and CDR2 YYEEEE. In the authors' workflow: Estimation of nucleated cell counts was performed using reference gene primer amplification. Method: immunoSEQ multiplex PCR; TCRdb's copy keeps in-frame clones and lacks some. The D gene and trimming were derived from the DNA, and the V and J assignments and clone size from that table. Here the sample spans under 250,000 clones, around three quarters being singletons. In its sample, this clone was seen a few times. The sequence derives from a woman aged 65 to 85 with acute or convalescent COVID-19. The V and J genes are TRBV5-6 and TRBJ2-1; TRBD1 is a possible D gene (6 bases). The material sequenced was peripheral blood. The CDR3 sequence: CASSLRGTHPNEQFF. In nucleotides, the CDR3 is TGTGCCAGCAGCCTAAGGGGGACCCATCCCAATGAGCAGTTCTTC.